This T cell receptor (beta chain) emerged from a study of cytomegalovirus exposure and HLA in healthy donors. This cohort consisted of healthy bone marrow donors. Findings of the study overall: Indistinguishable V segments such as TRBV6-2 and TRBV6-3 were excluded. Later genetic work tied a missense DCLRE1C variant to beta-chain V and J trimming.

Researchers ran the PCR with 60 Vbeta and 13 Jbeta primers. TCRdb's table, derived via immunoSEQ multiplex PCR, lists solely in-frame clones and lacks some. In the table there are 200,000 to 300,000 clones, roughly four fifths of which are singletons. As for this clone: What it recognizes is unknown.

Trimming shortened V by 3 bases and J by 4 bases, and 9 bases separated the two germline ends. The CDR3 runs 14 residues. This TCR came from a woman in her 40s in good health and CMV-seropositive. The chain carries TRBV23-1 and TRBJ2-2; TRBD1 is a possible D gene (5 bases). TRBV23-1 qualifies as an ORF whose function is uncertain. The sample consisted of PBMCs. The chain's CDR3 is CASSQRQGTGELFF. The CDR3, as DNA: TGCGCCAGCAGTCAGCGTCAGGGCACCGGGGAGCTGTTTTTT.